Listed below are T cell receptor beta chains from one sample, sequenced in a study of blood T cell repertoires in COVID-19. The protocol was immunoSEQ multiplex PCR, while the TCRdb copy is restricted to in-frame clones and leaves out a portion. The sample gives about 170,000 clones, about 86% of which show up once; approximately 18% is in the top ten. The sequencing sample was made of peripheral blood. These receptors were obtained from a woman aged 70-85 years who had recovered from COVID-19. Each CDR3 is given with its conserved first and last residue. The D gene is left open where the match is weak. Size is omitted from some rows. Given values are once, few, many or a class for expanded clones.

v_call	clone_size	j_call	d_call	cdr3_aa	cdr3_nt
TRBV29-1	.	TRBJ2-7	TRBD2	CSVAPGTSSYEQYF	TGCAGCGTTGCCCCCGGGACTAGCAGCTACGAGCAGTACTTC
TRBV5-1	few	TRBJ1-4	.	CASSPFRGAFEKLFF	TGCGCCAGCAGCCCTTTTCGGGGGGCCTTTGAAAAACTGTTTTTT
TRBV3-1/TRBV3-2	few	TRBJ1-1	.	CASSPGGWNTEAFF	TGTGCCAGCAGCCCCGGGGGGTGGAACACTGAAGCTTTCTTT
TRBV5-4	few	TRBJ1-1	.	CASSLLSGGTEAFF	TGTGCCAGCAGCTTGTTGTCCGGCGGGACTGAAGCTTTCTTT
TRBV28	.	TRBJ2-7	TRBD2	CASSYPITRTSGSGTYEQYF	TGTGCCAGCAGTTACCCAATTACAAGGACTAGCGGATCGGGGACCTACGAGCAGTACTTC
TRBV7-2	.	TRBJ2-7	TRBD2	CASSLAGTSGSLEQYF	TGTGCCAGCAGCTTAGCGGGGACTAGCGGGTCTCTCGAGCAGTACTTC
TRBV7-2	.	TRBJ2-5	.	CASSNREFAGRETQYF	TGTGCCAGCAGCAACCGGGAGTTCGCGGGTCGGGAGACCCAGTACTTC
TRBV9	.	TRBJ2-2	TRBD1	CASSVVRGQNTGELFF	TGTGCCAGCAGCGTAGTTAGGGGGCAAAACACCGGGGAGCTGTTTTTT
TRBV28	once	TRBJ2-7	TRBD2	CASSFGGRPTYEQYF	TGTGCCAGCAGTTTCGGCGGGAGGCCCACCTACGAGCAGTACTTC
TRBV7-2	.	TRBJ2-3	TRBD2	CASSLDAGGQDTQYF	TGTGCCAGCAGCTTAGACGCGGGAGGGCAAGATACGCAGTATTTT
TRBV6-1	.	TRBJ2-7	TRBD1	CASSDPKGGQGDPYEQYF	TGTGCCAGCAGTGACCCAAAGGGGGGACAGGGTGACCCCTACGAGCAGTACTTC
TRBV3-1/TRBV3-2	.	TRBJ1-2	TRBD1	CASSQDRTGDHYGYTF	TGTGCCAGCAGCCAAGATCGGACAGGGGATCACTATGGCTACACCTTC
TRBV10-3	.	TRBJ1-6	TRBD1	CAIRGTGNSPLHF	TGTGCCATCAGGGGGACAGGAAATTCACCCCTCCACTTT
TRBV19	.	TRBJ1-2	.	CASKRGFYGYTF	TGTGCCAGTAAAAGGGGCTTCTATGGCTACACCTTC
TRBV30	once	TRBJ1-2	.	CAWREGRDYGYTF	TGTGCCTGGAGGGAAGGCAGGGACTATGGCTACACCTTC
TRBV29-1	.	TRBJ2-1	.	CSVGAGWDNEQFF	TGCAGCGTTGGGGCGGGATGGGACAATGAGCAGTTCTTC
TRBV7-8	.	TRBJ1-2	TRBD1	CASSLGQGYGYTF	TGTGCCAGCAGCTTGGGACAGGGATATGGCTACACCTTC